This TCR beta chain stems from a study of T cell responses to AZD1222 COVID-19 vaccine. Sequenced by immunoSEQ multiplex PCR; TCRdb stores in-frame clones only, minus some. Here the sample spans some 120,000 clones, around 87% being singletons. CDR3 length: 14 residues. The V end was cut by 7 bases, the J end by 5 bases, with 17 bases between. Germline V gene sequence: CDR1 MDHEN, CDR2 SYDVKM. This clonotype originated in an adult in good health. The chain carries TRBV28 and TRBJ1-1, with D possibly being TRBD1 (6 bases). The source was peripheral blood, collected on day 0 of AZD1222 vaccination. CDR3 protein: CASTSTGFWTEAFF. As DNA, the CDR3 is TGTGCCAGCACCTCCACAGGGTTTTGGACTGAAGCTTTCTTT.